The 21 T cell receptor beta chains presented below share a single source sample, sequenced in a study of long-term antiretroviral therapy in people with HIV (dated by TCRdb to 2022 to 2024). The immunoSEQ hsTCRB v3.0 assay was used at survey level resolution to sequence the TRB variable region. The table comes from immuneACCESS by way of TCRdb, which keeps in-frame sequences with V and J called. Part of the clones is missing from these tables; in studies checked, under half for an unresolved V gene and the rest for unknown reasons. For this sample there are approximately 26,000 clones; 85% appear just once. The ten largest clonotypes hold roughly 9% of the sample. Sequenced here: unsorted PBMCs, sampled 2.3 years after starting antiretroviral therapy. These receptors were obtained from a man aged 35 to 55 with HIV.

V usage is TRBV21-1 and J usage is TRBJ1-5; TRBD1 is the table's D call and was not checked against the DNA. TRBV21-1 is reported as a pseudogene. The CDR3 has 14 amino acids. The DNA of the CDR3 is TGTGCCAGCAGCAAAAAAACAGGGCATCAGCCCCAGCATTTT. Protein: CASSKKTGHQPQHF.

The genes are TRBV7-9 and TRBJ1-4, with D hard to call. This CDR3 has 15 residues. The germline V gene has CDR1 SEHNR and CDR2 FQNEAQ (reference sequence). The V and J ends lost 0 bases and 6 bases respectively, with 11 bases between them. As DNA, the CDR3 is TGTGCCAGCAGCTTAGCCCGGCAGAACCATGAAAAACTGTTTTTT. The encoded protein is CASSLARQNHEKLFF.

As regards this clone: The germline gene is not matched at one end of the junction; a read error may be the cause. This chain connects TRBV6-6 to TRBJ2-7; D is unclear. Germline V gene data show CDR1 as MNHNY and CDR2 as SVGAGI (reference sequence). The CDR3 is 11 amino acids. This CDR3 is CASSYSHEQYF. The CDR3 DNA reads as TGTGCCAGCAGTTACTCCCACGAGCAGTACTTC.

The chain links TRBV5-1 to TRBJ1-2; D may be TRBD1 (6 bases). With 0 bases removed from V and 1 base from J, the gap between germline ends came to 16 bases. Germline V CDR1 and CDR2: SGHRS, YFSETQ. The CDR3 is 17 residues long. The CDR3 region is CASSLASVSRGNYGYTF. The DNA of the CDR3 is TGCGCCAGCAGCTTGGCCTCGGTATCCAGGGGTAACTATGGCTACACCTTC. Using reference TRBV5-1 and TRBJ1-2 for the parts outside the CDR3, the full variable domain is KAGVTQTPRYLIKTRGQQVTLSCSPISGHRSVSWYQQTPGQGLQFLFEYFSETQRNKGNFPGRFSGRQFSNSRSEMNVSTLELGDSALYLCASSLASVSRGNYGYTFGSGTRLTVV.

The chain recombines TRBV5-6 with TRBJ2-1, with 7 positions matching TRBD1. Germline CDR1 SGHDT, CDR2 YYEEEE. Trimming took 4 bases from V and 1 from J; bases not matched to a gene: 5. The CDR3 extends over 15 amino acids. CDR3 in DNA: TGTGCCAGCAGCCCCGACAGGGCGTCCTACAATGAGCAGTTCTTC. This encodes CASSPDRASYNEQFF.

The J gene is TRBJ2-3, the V gene TRBV5-1, with 7 bases matching TRBD1. Germline assignment: CDR1 SGHRS and CDR2 YFSETQ. Losses at the gene ends were 4 bases for V and 0 bases for J; bases not matched to a gene: 5. The CDR3 consists of 15 residues. The CDR3 DNA reads as TGCGCCAGCAGCGTCTACAGGGGTAGCACAGATACGCAGTATTTT. Its translation: CASSVYRGSTDTQYF.

This rearrangement joins TRBV6-6 to TRBJ2-1, with D unclear. The CDR3 spans 13 residues. Germline CDR1 is MNHNY and CDR2 is SVGAGI (reference sequence). V lost 4 bases and J lost 9, with 13 bases in between. Here the CDR3 reads CASSSNSRREQFF. The CDR3 nucleotides read TGTGCCAGCAGTTCTAATTCCCGGCGTGAGCAGTTCTTC.

This chain joins TRBV10-3 and TRBJ2-7, with 9 nucleotides matching TRBD2. V lost 8 bases and J lost 2; bases outside the gene matches: 4. This CDR3 is 13 amino acids long. Germline CDR1 reads ENHRY; CDR2 reads SYGVKD. The CDR3 nucleotides read TGTGCCATCCGGCCTAGCGGGACCTACGAGCAGTACTTC. As protein: CAIRPSGTYEQYF.

The rearrangement links TRBV19 to TRBJ2-7; TRBD1 aligns across 8 bases. With V trimmed by 6 bases and J by 1 base, 8 bases remained unmatched. The CDR3 is made up of 15 amino acids. Germline loops: CDR1 LNHDA, CDR2 SQIVND (reference sequence). The CDR3 DNA reads as TGTGCCAGTAGCGCCGGACAGGGTCCGTCCTACGAGCAGTACTTC. It codes for CASSAGQGPSYEQYF.

This clone was seen just once. The chain uses TRBV5-1 and TRBJ1-1; D gene unclear. V shed 0 bases and J shed 4 bases, with 10 bases lying between them. The CDR3 runs to 14 residues. The V gene's germline CDR1 is SGHRS and CDR2 YFSETQ. CDR3 in DNA: TGCGCCAGCAGCTTGGATAGGTCGAGCACTGAAGCTTTCTTT. It is translated as CASSLDRSSTEAFF.

The chain is built from TRBV7-6 and TRBJ2-2, with D unclear. The CDR3 totals 12 residues. The V and J ends lost 0 bases and 6 bases respectively, with 2 bases between them. The germline V gene encodes CDR1 SGHVS and CDR2 FNYEAQ. The CDR3 DNA reads as TGTGCCAGCAGCTTAGCCGCCGGGGAGCTGTTTTTT. Its translation: CASSLAAGELFF.

This clone was detected only a few times. CDR3 sequence reads: CASSRSALFGGELFF. Written as DNA, the CDR3 is TGCGCCAGCAGCCGCAGCGCCCTTTTTGGTGGGGAGCTGTTTTTT. V gene TRBV5-1 combines with J gene TRBJ2-2; D remains unclear. V was trimmed by 4 bases and J by 8 bases, leaving 18 bases between them. This CDR3 has 15 residues. Germline CDR1 reads SGHRS; CDR2 reads YFSETQ.

V gene TRBV5-1 combines with J gene TRBJ2-7; 9 bases map to TRBD2. This CDR3 region has 13 residues. V shed 2 bases, J shed 4 bases, and the junction held 1 base outside the gene matches. The germline gives CDR1 SGHRS, CDR2 YFSETQ. This CDR3 reads CASSFSGSYEQYF. Written as DNA, the CDR3 is TGCGCCAGCAGCTTTAGCGGGAGTTACGAGCAGTACTTC.

CDR3 in amino acids: CSARRADTQYF. In DNA, the CDR3 is TGCAGTGCTAGAAGGGCGGATACGCAGTATTTT. V is TRBV20-1 and J is TRBJ2-3; D unresolved. Germline CDR1 DFQATT, CDR2 SNEGSKA (reference sequence). The V end lost 2 bases, the J end lost 6 bases, and 6 bases lay between the germline ends. This CDR3 spans 11 amino acids.

Here the CDR3 DNA reads TGTGCCAGTAGGGGGACTAGCGGGGGGCCGGACAATGAGCAGTTCTTC. Translation: CASRGTSGGPDNEQFF. The rearrangement links TRBV19 to TRBJ2-1, with 15 bases identical to TRBD2. V was pared by 6 bases and J by 5 bases, with 5 bases of the junction left unmatched. The CDR3 sequence is 16 residues long. Germline-derived CDR1 and CDR2 are LNHDA and SQIVND (reference sequence).

V gene TRBV14 combines with J gene TRBJ2-7, with TRBD1 as a possible D gene (6 bases). Between the trimmed V and J ends, which lost 5 bases and 0 bases, there was a span of 11 bases. The germline V gene has CDR1 SGHDN and CDR2 FVKESK. This CDR3 spans 14 amino acids. CDR3 amino acids: CASSYRQASYEQYF. CDR3 in DNA: TGTGCCAGCAGCTACAGACAGGCCTCCTACGAGCAGTACTTC.

J is TRBJ2-5 and V is TRBV6-5; the D is unclear. This CDR3 comprises 12 residues. Germline assignment: CDR1 MNHEY and CDR2 SVGAGI. With 5 bases removed from V and 1 base from J, the gap between germline ends came to 5 bases. The CDR3 nucleotides are TGTGCCAGCAGTAATACCCAAGAGACCCAGTACTTC. Its protein is CASSNTQETQYF.

The chain carries TRBV7-9 and TRBJ2-1; 8 bases are a match to TRBD1. The CDR3 has 15 residues. Looked up from germline, CDR1 is SEHNR and CDR2 is FQNEAQ (reference sequence). With V trimmed by 3 bases and J by 3 bases, 4 bases remained unmatched. For the CDR3, the DNA is TGTGCCAGCAGCTTTCAGGGGGCCATCTACAATGAGCAGTTCTTC. Its translation is CASSFQGAIYNEQFF.

This clone was counted a few times. This chain connects TRBV15 to TRBJ1-5, with D unresolved. In germline, CDR1 is LNHNV, CDR2 YYDKDF (reference sequence). This CDR3 has 16 amino acids. V lost 0 bases and J 2 bases, leaving 11 bases between the germline ends. Here the CDR3 reads CATSRDMRVGNQPQHF. In DNA form, the CDR3 reads TGTGCCACCAGCAGAGATATGCGGGTGGGCAATCAGCCCCAGCATTTT. Filled out from reference TRBV15 and TRBJ1-5, the complete variable domain reads DAMVIQNPRYQVTQFGKPVTLSCSQTLNHNVMYWYQQKSSQAPKLLFHYYDKDFNNEADTPDNFQSRRPNTSFCFLDIRSPGLGDTAMYLCATSRDMRVGNQPQHFGDGTRLSIL.

The V gene is TRBV13, the J gene TRBJ2-7; the D is unclear. CDR1 PRHDT and CDR2 FYEKMQ come from the germline V gene (reference sequence). This CDR3 contains 13 residues. V lost 0 bases to trimming and J lost 2 bases, with 5 bases between them. CDR3 DNA: TGTGCCAGCAGCTTAGGAAGGACCTACGAGCAGTACTTC. Its translation is CASSLGRTYEQYF.

V and J are TRBV7-9 and TRBJ2-3, with 8 bases aligning to TRBD2. The CDR3 spans 16 residues. Germline CDR1 is SEHNR and CDR2 is FQNEAQ (reference sequence). After removal of 2 bases from V and 2 bases from J, the junction contained 6 bases not matched to a gene. The CDR3 protein is CASSLTGGRVTDTQYF. The CDR3, as DNA: TGTGCCAGCAGCTTAACGGGAGGGCGGGTCACAGATACGCAGTATTTT.